This passage covers 15 T cell receptor beta chains from one sample sequenced in a study of identical twins. One entry per CDR3 protein, called by TCRdb with MiXCR from the 5' RACE reads. The sample carries about 340,000 distinct CDR3 sequences, 9% recorded once. Material for sequencing was naive T cells sorted from blood. The receptors here all came from a woman aged 45-60 years in good health.

This clonotype has more than one count but fewer than ten. The rearrangement uses TRBV20-1 and TRBJ2-1; possible D gene TRBD2, 6 bases. Trimming removed 0 bases at V and 0 bases at J, with 9 bases between. CDR1 DFQATT and CDR2 SNEGSKA come from the germline V gene (reference sequence). The CDR3 length is 15 residues. Here the CDR3 reads CSAREAGRSYNEQFF. The CDR3 DNA follows: TGCAGTGCTAGAGAGGCGGGACGCTCCTACAATGAGCAGTTCTTC.

Points on this clonotype: The junction does not match germline at one end; this may be a read error. The chain carries TRBV12-5 and TRBJ1-6; D is unclear. This CDR3 has 14 residues. Germline V CDR1 and CDR2: LGHNT, FRNRAP. The CDR3 sequence is CAGGLSANNSPLHF. The CDR3 nucleotides are TGTGCTGGTGGTTTATCAGCCAACAATTCACCCCTCCACTTT.

The V gene is TRBV6-5, the J gene TRBJ2-3, with 8 bases lining up with TRBD2. The CDR3 totals 16 residues. Germline-derived CDR1 and CDR2 are MNHEY and SVGAGI. Trimming removed 4 bases from V and 0 bases from J; junction bases left unmatched: 6. As DNA, the CDR3 is TGTGCCAGCAGTTTATTCGCTAGCGGGAGCACAGATACGCAGTATTTT. It codes for CASSLFASGSTDTQYF.

This clonotype showed up many times. J is TRBJ1-5 and V is TRBV7-6, with TRBD1 matching 11 bases. With V trimmed by 3 bases and J by 0 bases, 4 bases remained unmatched. Per germline, CDR1 SGHVS and CDR2 FNYEAQ. CDR3 length: 17 residues. The CDR3 is CASSLGQGVYSNQPQHF. The CDR3 bases are TGTGCCAGCAGCTTGGGACAGGGGGTCTATAGCAATCAGCCCCAGCATTTT.

This clonotype showed up many times. V usage is TRBV6-5 and J usage is TRBJ2-3, with a tentative D call TRBD1 (5 bases). The CDR3 consists of 13 residues. Germline CDR1 reads MNHEY; CDR2 reads SVGAGI. V lost 10 bases, J lost 0 bases, and 11 bases lay in between. CDR3 residues: CATHRGSTDTQYF. The CDR3 DNA sequence: TGTGCCACCCATAGGGGTAGCACAGATACGCAGTATTTT.

This clonotype occurred many times. The chain joins TRBV20-1 to TRBJ2-5; TRBD2 matches 8 bases. V trimming: 2 bases; J trimming: 4 bases; junction bases outside the gene matches: 0. The germline CDR1 and CDR2 sequences are DFQATT and SNEGSKA (reference sequence). The CDR3 has 12 amino acids. The CDR3 region is CSARLAGETQYF. The CDR3 nucleotides are TGCAGTGCTAGACTAGCGGGAGAGACCCAGTACTTC.

At least ten counts were recorded for this clonotype. This chain links TRBV9 with TRBJ2-1; 9 bases match TRBD2. Looked up from germline, CDR1 is SGDLS and CDR2 is YYNGEE. This CDR3 region has 16 residues. Unmatched junction bases numbered 8, after V lost 3 bases and J lost 4 bases. The CDR3 here is CASSAPLAGRYNEQFF. DNA for the CDR3: TGTGCCAGCAGCGCGCCCCTAGCGGGGCGGTACAATGAGCAGTTCTTC.

This clonotype was counted many times. This rearrangement joins TRBV20-1 to TRBJ2-7; 7 bases agree with TRBD2. Germline V gene lookup returns CDR1 DFQATT and CDR2 SNEGSKA (reference sequence). CDR3 length equals 15 residues. Trimming at V came to 6 bases and at J to 2 bases, leaving 13 bases not matched to a gene. The DNA of the CDR3 is TGCAGTGCAAACTCTGGCGGGAGTATTGCCTACGAGCAGTACTTC. Amino acids: CSANSGGSIAYEQYF.

Only a few counts were recorded for this clonotype. V gene TRBV20-1 combines with J gene TRBJ2-7; 10 bases agree with TRBD2. The CDR3 is made up of 14 amino acids. Losses at the gene ends were 4 bases for V and 4 bases for J; bases not matched to a gene: 7. Germline CDR1 DFQATT, CDR2 SNEGSKA (reference sequence). The CDR3 bases are TGCAGTGCTATTCCTAGCGGGAGCTCGTACGAGCAGTACTTC. This sequence encodes CSAIPSGSSYEQYF.

As DNA, the CDR3 is TGTGCAAGTCGCTTTCAAAACAATGAGCAGTTCTTC. Encoded protein: CASRFQNNEQFF. The chain links TRBV12-2 to TRBJ2-1. TRBV12-2 constitutes a pseudogene. CDR3 length: 12 residues.

This clonotype has ten or more counts. The chain has TRBV7-9 and TRBJ2-5; D uncertain. The ends were cut back, 5 bases at V and 5 bases at J, with 12 bases in the middle. The CDR3 is made up of 13 amino acids. Germline CDR1 is SEHNR and CDR2 is FQNEAQ (reference sequence). The CDR3 loop reads CASSPAMWETQYF. The CDR3 bases are TGTGCCAGCAGCCCTGCGATGTGGGAGACCCAGTACTTC.

The chain is built from TRBV5-1 and TRBJ1-5; D is unclear. The CDR3 is 13 amino acids. Between the trimmed V and J ends, which lost 0 bases and 3 bases, there was a span of 4 bases. Germline CDR1 reads SGHRS; CDR2 reads YFSETQ. Here the CDR3 DNA reads TGCGCCAGCAGCTTGGACACCAATCAGCCCCAGCATTTT. It is translated as CASSLDTNQPQHF.

The V call is TRBV20-1, the J call TRBJ1-1; no clear D gene. The germline V gene has CDR1 DFQATT and CDR2 SNEGSKA (reference sequence). Trimming removed 5 bases at V and 4 bases at J, with 14 bases between. The CDR3 is made up of 13 amino acids. The CDR3 DNA is TGCAGTGCTCCCGAACTGAGGCCCACTGAAGCTTTCTTT. As protein: CSAPELRPTEAFF.

This clonotype was seen repeatedly, ten times or more. This rearrangement joins TRBV5-5 to TRBJ2-2, with 8 bases aligning to TRBD1. The CDR3 length is 16 residues. With V trimmed by 4 bases and J by 2 bases, 7 bases remained unmatched. Looked up from germline, CDR1 is SGHKS and CDR2 is YYEKEE (reference sequence). Written as DNA, the CDR3 is TGTGCCAGCAGCCACCCGACAGGGGTTAACACCGGGGAGCTGTTTTTT. Encoded protein: CASSHPTGVNTGELFF.

At least ten counts were recorded for this clonotype. The V call is TRBV24-1, the J call TRBJ2-1; D remains ambiguous. Germline CDR1 and CDR2: KGHDR and SFDVKD. This CDR3 has 17 amino acids. Trimming left V 4 bases short and J 2 bases short, with 17 bases between. As DNA, the CDR3 is TGTGCCACCAGTGACCCAAGGACCCCCATCGCCTACAATGAGCAGTTCTTC. Protein sequence: CATSDPRTPIAYNEQFF.